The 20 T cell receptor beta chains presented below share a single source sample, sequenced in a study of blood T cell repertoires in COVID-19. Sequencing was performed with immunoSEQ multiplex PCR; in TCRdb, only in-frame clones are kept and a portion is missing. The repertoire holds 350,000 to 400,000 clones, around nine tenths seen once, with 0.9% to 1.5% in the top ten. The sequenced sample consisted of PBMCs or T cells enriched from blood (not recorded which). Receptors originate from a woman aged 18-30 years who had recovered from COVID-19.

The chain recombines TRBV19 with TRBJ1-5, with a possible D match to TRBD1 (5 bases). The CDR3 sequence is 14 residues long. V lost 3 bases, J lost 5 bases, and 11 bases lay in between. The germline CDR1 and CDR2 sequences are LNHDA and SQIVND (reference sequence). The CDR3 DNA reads TGTGCCAGTAGTATGGGCAGGGTGCATCAGCCCCAGCATTTT. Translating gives CASSMGRVHQPQHF.

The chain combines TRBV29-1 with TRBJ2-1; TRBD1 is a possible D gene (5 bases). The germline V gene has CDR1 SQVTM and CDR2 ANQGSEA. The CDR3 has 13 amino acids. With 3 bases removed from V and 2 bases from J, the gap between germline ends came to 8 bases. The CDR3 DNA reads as TGCAGCGTTGATTCAGGGACCTACAATGAGCAGTTCTTC. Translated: CSVDSGTYNEQFF.

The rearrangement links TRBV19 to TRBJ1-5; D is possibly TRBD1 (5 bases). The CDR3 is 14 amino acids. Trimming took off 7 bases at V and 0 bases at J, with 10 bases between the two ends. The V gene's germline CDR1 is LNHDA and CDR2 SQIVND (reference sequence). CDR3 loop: CASTDRHSNQPQHF. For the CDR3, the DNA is TGTGCCAGTACCGACAGACATAGCAATCAGCCCCAGCATTTT. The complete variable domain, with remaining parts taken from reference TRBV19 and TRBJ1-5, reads DGGITQSPKYLFRKEGQNVTLSCEQNLNHDAMYWYRQDPGQGLRLIYYSQIVNDFQKGDIAEGYSVSREKKESFPLTVTSAQKNPTAFYLCASTDRHSNQPQHFGDGTRLSIL.

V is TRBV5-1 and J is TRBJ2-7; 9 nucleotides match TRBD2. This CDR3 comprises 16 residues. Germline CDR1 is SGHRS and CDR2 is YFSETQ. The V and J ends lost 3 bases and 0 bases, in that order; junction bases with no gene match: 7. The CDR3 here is CASSWPSGVSSYEQYF. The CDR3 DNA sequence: TGCGCCAGCAGCTGGCCTAGCGGGGTGAGCTCCTACGAGCAGTACTTC.

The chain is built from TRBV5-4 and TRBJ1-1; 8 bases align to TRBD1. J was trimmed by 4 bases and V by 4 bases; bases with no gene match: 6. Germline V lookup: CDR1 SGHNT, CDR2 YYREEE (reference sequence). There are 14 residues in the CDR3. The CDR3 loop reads CASSDNTGGTEAFF. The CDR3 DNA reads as TGTGCCAGCAGCGATAACACAGGGGGCACTGAAGCTTTCTTT. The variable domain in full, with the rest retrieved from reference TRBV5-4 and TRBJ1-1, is ETGVTQSPTHLIKTRGQQVTLRCSSQSGHNTVSWYQQALGQGPQFIFQYYREEENGRGNFPPRFSGLQFPNYSSELNVNALELDDSALYLCASSDNTGGTEAFFGQGTRLTVV.

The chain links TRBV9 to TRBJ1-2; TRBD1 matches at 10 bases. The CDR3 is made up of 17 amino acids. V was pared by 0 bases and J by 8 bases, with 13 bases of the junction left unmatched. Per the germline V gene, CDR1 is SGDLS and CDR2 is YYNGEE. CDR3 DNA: TGTGCCAGCAGCGTAGATGACAGGGGGCGAATGGAGATCGGCTACACCTTC. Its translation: CASSVDDRGRMEIGYTF.

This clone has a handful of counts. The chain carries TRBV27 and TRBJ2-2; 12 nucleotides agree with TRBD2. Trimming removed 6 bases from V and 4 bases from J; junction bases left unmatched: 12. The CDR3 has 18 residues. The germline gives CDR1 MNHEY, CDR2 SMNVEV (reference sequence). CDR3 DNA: TGTGCCAGCAGACCGGGACTAGCGGGCTCTCCGGGCACCGGGGAGCTGTTTTTT. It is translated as CASRPGLAGSPGTGELFF.

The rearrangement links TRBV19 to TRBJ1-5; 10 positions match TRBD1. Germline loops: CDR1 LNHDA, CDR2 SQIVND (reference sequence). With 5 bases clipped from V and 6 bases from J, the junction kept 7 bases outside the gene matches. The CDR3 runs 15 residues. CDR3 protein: CASSPPTGGFQPQHF. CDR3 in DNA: TGTGCCAGTAGTCCACCGACAGGGGGCTTTCAGCCCCAGCATTTT. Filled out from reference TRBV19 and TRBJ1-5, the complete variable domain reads DGGITQSPKYLFRKEGQNVTLSCEQNLNHDAMYWYRQDPGQGLRLIYYSQIVNDFQKGDIAEGYSVSREKKESFPLTVTSAQKNPTAFYLCASSPPTGGFQPQHFGDGTRLSIL.

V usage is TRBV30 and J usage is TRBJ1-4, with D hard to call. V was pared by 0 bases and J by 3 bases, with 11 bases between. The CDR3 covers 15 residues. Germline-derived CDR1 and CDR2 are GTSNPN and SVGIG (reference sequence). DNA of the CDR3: TGTGCCTGGAGTGTACGGTGGGGAGCTAATGAAAAACTGTTTTTT. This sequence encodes CAWSVRWGANEKLFF.

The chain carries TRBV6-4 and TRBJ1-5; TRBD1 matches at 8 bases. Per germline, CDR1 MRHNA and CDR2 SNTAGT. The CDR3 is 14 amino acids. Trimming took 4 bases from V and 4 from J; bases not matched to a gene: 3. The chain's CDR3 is CASSVTGANQPQHF. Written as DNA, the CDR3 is TGTGCCAGCAGTGTGACAGGGGCTAATCAGCCCCAGCATTTT.

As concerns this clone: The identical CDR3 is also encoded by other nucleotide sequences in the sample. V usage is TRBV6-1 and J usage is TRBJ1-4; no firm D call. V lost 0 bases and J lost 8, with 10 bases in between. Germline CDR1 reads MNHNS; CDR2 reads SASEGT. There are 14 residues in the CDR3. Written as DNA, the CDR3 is TGTGCCAGCAGTGAAGCGGGAGGCCGAGAAAAACTGTTTTTT. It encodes CASSEAGGREKLFF.

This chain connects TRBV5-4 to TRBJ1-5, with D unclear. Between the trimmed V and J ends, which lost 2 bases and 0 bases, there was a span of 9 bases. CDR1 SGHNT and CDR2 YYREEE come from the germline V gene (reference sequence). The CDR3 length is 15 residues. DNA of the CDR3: TGTGCCAGCAGCTTTGGAGTAAATAGCAATCAGCCCCAGCATTTT. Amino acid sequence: CASSFGVNSNQPQHF. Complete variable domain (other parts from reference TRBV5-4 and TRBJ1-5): ETGVTQSPTHLIKTRGQQVTLRCSSQSGHNTVSWYQQALGQGPQFIFQYYREEENGRGNFPPRFSGLQFPNYSSELNVNALELDDSALYLCASSFGVNSNQPQHFGDGTRLSIL.

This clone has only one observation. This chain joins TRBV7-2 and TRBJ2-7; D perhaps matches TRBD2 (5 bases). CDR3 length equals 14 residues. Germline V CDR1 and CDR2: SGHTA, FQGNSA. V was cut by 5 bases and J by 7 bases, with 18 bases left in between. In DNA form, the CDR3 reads TGTGCCAGCAGCCCCGGACCGGGGAGTGGAGAGCAGTACTTC. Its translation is CASSPGPGSGEQYF.

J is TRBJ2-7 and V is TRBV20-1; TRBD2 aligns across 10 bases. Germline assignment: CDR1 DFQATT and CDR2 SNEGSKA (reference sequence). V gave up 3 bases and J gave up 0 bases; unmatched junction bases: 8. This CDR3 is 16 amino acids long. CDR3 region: CSASRGSGGISYEQYF. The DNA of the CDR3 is TGCAGTGCTAGTAGAGGTAGCGGGGGGATCTCCTACGAGCAGTACTTC.

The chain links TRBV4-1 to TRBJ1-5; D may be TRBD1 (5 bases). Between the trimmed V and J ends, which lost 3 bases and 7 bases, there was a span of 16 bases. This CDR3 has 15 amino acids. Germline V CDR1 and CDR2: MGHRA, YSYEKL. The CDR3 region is CASSQDLGGGQPQHF. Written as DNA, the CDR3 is TGCGCCAGCAGCCAGGATCTCGGGGGAGGCCAGCCCCAGCATTTT.

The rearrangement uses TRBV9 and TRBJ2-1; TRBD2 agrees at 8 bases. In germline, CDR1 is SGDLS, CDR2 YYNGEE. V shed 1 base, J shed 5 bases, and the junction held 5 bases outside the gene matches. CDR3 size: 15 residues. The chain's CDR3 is CASSVPGGGNNEQFF. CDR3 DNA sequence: TGTGCCAGCAGCGTACCCGGGGGGGGAAACAATGAGCAGTTCTTC.

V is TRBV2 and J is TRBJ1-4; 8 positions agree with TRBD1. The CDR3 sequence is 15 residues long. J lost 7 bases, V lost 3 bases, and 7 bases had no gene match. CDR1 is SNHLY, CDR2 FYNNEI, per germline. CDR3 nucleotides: TGTGCCAGCAGTGATACCTGGACAGGGTTTGAAAAACTGTTTTTT. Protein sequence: CASSDTWTGFEKLFF. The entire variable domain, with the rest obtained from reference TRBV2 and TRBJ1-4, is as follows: EPEVTQTPSHQVTQMGQEVILRCVPISNHLYFYWYRQILGQKVEFLVSFYNNEISEKSEIFDDQFSVERPDGSNFTLKIRSTKLEDSAMYFCASSDTWTGFEKLFFGSGTQLSVL.

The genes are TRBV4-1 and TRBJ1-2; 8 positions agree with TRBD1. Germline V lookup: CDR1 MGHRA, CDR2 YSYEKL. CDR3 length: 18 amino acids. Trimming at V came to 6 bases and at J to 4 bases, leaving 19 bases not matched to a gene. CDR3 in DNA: TGCGCCAGCAGACGCTACGGCGCTACGGACAGGGACGGCTATGGCTACACCTTC. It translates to CASRRYGATDRDGYGYTF.

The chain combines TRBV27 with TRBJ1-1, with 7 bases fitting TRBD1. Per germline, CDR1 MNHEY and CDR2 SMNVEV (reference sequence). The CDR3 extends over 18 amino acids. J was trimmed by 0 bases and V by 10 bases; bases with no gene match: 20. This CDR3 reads CATLRRRTGANMNTEAFF. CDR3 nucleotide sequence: TGTGCCACCCTAAGGAGGAGAACAGGGGCGAATATGAACACTGAAGCTTTCTTT.

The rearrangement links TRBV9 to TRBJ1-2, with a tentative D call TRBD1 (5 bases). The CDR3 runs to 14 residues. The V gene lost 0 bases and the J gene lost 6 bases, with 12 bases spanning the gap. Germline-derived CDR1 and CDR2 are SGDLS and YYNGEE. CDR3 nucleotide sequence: TGTGCCAGCAGCGTAGCTCCGAAGACAGATGGCTACACCTTC. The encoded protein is CASSVAPKTDGYTF.